These 29 T cell receptor beta chains were sequenced from one sample in a study of Tregs in tolerant kidney transplant recipients. Data came from immunoSEQ multiplex PCR; TCRdb stores just in-frame clones and leaves some out. The sample has over 55,000 clones; around four fifths are singletons. Source material: CD4+ T cells from blood. The source of these receptors is a human donor in good health.

V gene TRBV6-4 combines with J gene TRBJ1-3; D is unresolved. Trimming removed 4 bases at V and 4 bases at J, with 14 bases between. The CDR3 has 15 residues. Germline V CDR1 and CDR2: MRHNA, SNTAGT. CDR3 DNA sequence: TGTGCCAGCAGTGGCTTAGCTCGTTCGGGAAACACCATATATTTT. Protein: CASSGLARSGNTIYF.

The chain is built from TRBV4-3 and TRBJ1-4; D is ambiguous. V lost 3 bases to trimming and J lost 8 bases, with 13 bases between them. Germline V gene data show CDR1 as LGHNA and CDR2 as YSLEER. The CDR3 sequence is 14 residues long. The CDR3 coding sequence is TGCGCCAGCAGCCAGAGCGTAAGGTCCGAAAAACTGTTTTTT. Protein: CASSQSVRSEKLFF.

This chain uses TRBV6-5 with TRBJ2-7, with no clear D. This CDR3 spans 12 amino acids. From germline, CDR1 is MNHEY and CDR2 SVGAGI. V lost 6 bases to trimming and J lost 3 bases, with 9 bases between them. CDR3 amino acids: CASSMDLYEQYF. CDR3 in DNA: TGTGCCAGCAGCATGGACCTCTACGAGCAGTACTTC.

This chain joins TRBV6-1 and TRBJ2-7; D unclear. Germline V CDR1 and CDR2: MNHNS, SASEGT. Trimming stripped 6 bases from V and 9 bases from J, with 15 bases between. The CDR3 length is 12 residues. The CDR3 loop reads CASRGLTMGQYF. As DNA, the CDR3 is TGTGCCAGCAGAGGCCTGACGATGGGGCAGTACTTC.

A single count supports this clone. The chain recombines TRBV7-2 with TRBJ1-6; the match to TRBD1 covers 9 bases. Germline V gene data show CDR1 as SGHTA and CDR2 as FQGNSA. The V segment lost 5 bases and the J segment 3 bases; nucleotides outside the gene matches: 8. The length of the CDR3 is 17 residues. CDR3 DNA: TGTGCCAGCAGCACACCCGGACAGGGGCTCTATAATTCACCCCTCCACTTT. This sequence encodes CASSTPGQGLYNSPLHF.

The V and J genes are TRBV6-6 and TRBJ2-1, with TRBD1 matching 7 bases. There are 14 residues in the CDR3. The V gene's germline CDR1 is MNHNY and CDR2 SVGAGI (reference sequence). Unmatched junction bases numbered 2, after V lost 4 bases and J lost 2 bases. Here the CDR3 DNA reads TGTGCCAGCAGTTTTGGACAGGCCTACAATGAGCAGTTCTTC. Protein product: CASSFGQAYNEQFF.

The V gene is TRBV20-1, the J gene TRBJ2-1; D gene uncertain. Trimming cost V 6 bases and J 4 bases, with 7 bases left between them. Germline V gene lookup returns CDR1 DFQATT and CDR2 SNEGSKA (reference sequence). The CDR3 extends over 11 amino acids. CDR3 in amino acids: CSAKRYNEQFF. The CDR3 DNA reads TGCAGTGCCAAAAGGTACAATGAGCAGTTCTTC.

The rearrangement joins TRBV5-1 to TRBJ2-3, with D unresolved. The germline V gene has CDR1 SGHRS and CDR2 YFSETQ. Trimming took off 2 bases at V and 4 bases at J, with 2 bases between the two ends. The CDR3 has 11 residues. The CDR3 region is CASSLSDTQYF. DNA for the CDR3: TGCGCCAGCAGCTTATCAGATACGCAGTATTTT.

This sequence joins TRBV18 and TRBJ2-1; TRBD1 aligns across 9 bases. This CDR3 has 18 residues. Germline V gives CDR1 KGHSH, CDR2 LQKENI. Germline trimming cut 4 bases from V and 6 bases from J; bases unmatched to any gene: 16. CDR3 loop: CASSRILFRDRVINEQFF. The CDR3 DNA reads TGTGCCAGCTCACGGATATTATTCCGGGACAGGGTTATCAATGAGCAGTTCTTC.

The chain uses TRBV7-6 and TRBJ1-2, with D perhaps TRBD1 (6 bases). CDR3 length equals 15 residues. The germline V and J ends were trimmed by 4 bases and 4 bases, with 16 bases remaining between them. Germline CDR1 SGHVS, CDR2 FNYEAQ. The CDR3 coding sequence is TGTGCCAGCAGCTCCGGACAGACTCCTTCCTATGGCTACACCTTC. Translation gives CASSSGQTPSYGYTF.

This clone was seen just once. The chain uses TRBV6-9 and TRBJ1-2; tentative D call: TRBD1 (6 bases). CDR3 size: 15 residues. In germline, CDR1 is MNHGY, CDR2 SVAAGI. The V end lost 3 bases, the J end lost 7 bases, and 18 bases lay between the germline ends. The CDR3, as DNA: TGTGCCAGCAGTTACTCCACAGGGAAATCTGGTGGCTACACCTTC. This sequence encodes CASSYSTGKSGGYTF.

The chain uses TRBV7-2 and TRBJ2-6, with unresolved D. V dropped 5 bases and J dropped 6 bases, with 11 bases sitting between them. From germline, CDR1 is SGHTA and CDR2 FQGNSA. CDR3 length: 14 amino acids. The CDR3 coding sequence is TGTGCCAGCAGCCCAGTGAATGTGGCCAACGTCCTGACTTTC. Translating gives CASSPVNVANVLTF.

The chain has TRBV7-2 and TRBJ2-1; 8 nucleotides line up with TRBD2. The ends lost 3 bases at V and 7 bases at J; junction bases unmatched: 5. CDR1 and CDR2 from the germline V gene are SGHTA and FQGNSA. The CDR3 spans 14 residues. CDR3 in DNA: TGTGCCAGCAGCTTGACGAGCGGGAGAAATGAGCAGTTCTTC. Translation gives CASSLTSGRNEQFF.

In nucleotides, the CDR3 is TGCGCCAGCAGCCAAGAGACTAGCGGAGAGACCCAGTACTTC. It yields the protein CASSQETSGETQYF. The chain links TRBV4-1 to TRBJ2-5, with 9 positions matching TRBD2. Trimming at V came to 0 bases and at J to 4 bases, leaving 0 bases not matched to a gene. From germline, CDR1 is MGHRA and CDR2 YSYEKL. The length of the CDR3 is 14 residues.

A single count supports this clone. This chain joins TRBV30 and TRBJ1-3, with a weak D call TRBD1 (5 bases). The V gene's germline CDR1 is GTSNPN and CDR2 SVGIG (reference sequence). V gave up 2 bases and J gave up 3 bases, with 11 bases separating them. The CDR3 has 14 amino acids. The CDR3 here is CAWSRGQGGNTIYF. CDR3 DNA: TGTGCCTGGAGTAGAGGTCAGGGTGGAAACACCATATATTTT.

The rearrangement joins TRBV5-1 to TRBJ2-7; D is uncertain. This CDR3 spans 15 amino acids. With 0 bases removed from V and 2 bases from J, the gap between germline ends came to 12 bases. Germline V gene sequence: CDR1 SGHRS, CDR2 YFSETQ. The CDR3 nucleotides are TGCGCCAGCAGCTTGGCCCCAGGTACCGCCTACGAGCAGTACTTC. Translating it yields CASSLAPGTAYEQYF.

This chain links TRBV2 with TRBJ1-2; D is uncertain. The ends were cut back, 4 bases at V and 0 bases at J, with 9 bases in the middle. The germline V gene encodes CDR1 SNHLY and CDR2 FYNNEI. This CDR3 contains 14 residues. The CDR3 reads CASSVEVANYGYTF. As DNA, the CDR3 is TGTGCCAGCAGTGTAGAGGTAGCTAACTATGGCTACACCTTC.

CDR3 sequence: CAISDLWRGGVDTQYF. CDR3 nucleotide sequence: TGTGCCATCAGTGACCTGTGGCGGGGGGGTGTAGATACGCAGTATTTT. V is TRBV10-3 and J is TRBJ2-3, with TRBD2 identical over 9 bases. Germline values: CDR1 ENHRY, CDR2 SYGVKD. The CDR3 has 16 residues. Losses at the gene ends were 3 bases for V and 5 bases for J; bases not matched to a gene: 9.

This clone was detected a few times. This chain connects TRBV7-8 to TRBJ1-1, with a weak D call TRBD1 (5 bases). The CDR3 has 15 residues. The V gene lost 5 bases and the J gene lost 8 bases, with 21 bases spanning the gap. Germline CDR1 and CDR2: SGHVS and FQNEAQ. The CDR3: CASSHSPGRGREAFF. In nucleotides, the CDR3 is TGTGCCAGCAGCCACTCCCCCGGGAGGGGTAGGGAAGCTTTCTTT.

This clone was counted once. The chain joins TRBV18 to TRBJ2-5, with TRBD2 matching 11 bases. The CDR3 length is 15 residues. The trim removed 5 bases at V and 5 bases at J, leaving 7 bases unmatched. Looked up from germline, CDR1 is KGHSH and CDR2 is LQKENI. The DNA of the CDR3 is TGTGCCAGCTCATCGACTAGCGGGACATTGGAGACCCAGTACTTC. Translated, it gives CASSSTSGTLETQYF. Filled out from reference TRBV18 and TRBJ2-5, the complete variable domain reads NAGVMQNPRHLVRRRGQEARLRCSPMKGHSHVYWYRQLPEEGLKFMVYLQKENIIDESGMPKERFSAEFPKEGPSILRIQQVVRGDSAAYFCASSSTSGTLETQYFGPGTRLLVL.

This chain joins TRBV5-1 and TRBJ1-2; D is ambiguous. V was pared by 5 bases and J by 7 bases, with 21 bases between. The CDR3 sequence is 15 residues long. Germline CDR1 SGHRS, CDR2 YFSETQ. CDR3 region: CASRTEAGRESGYTF. Written as DNA, the CDR3 is TGCGCCAGCAGGACCGAGGCCGGGAGGGAGTCTGGCTACACCTTC. Drawing the rest from reference TRBV5-1 and TRBJ1-2, the complete variable domain is KAGVTQTPRYLIKTRGQQVTLSCSPISGHRSVSWYQQTPGQGLQFLFEYFSETQRNKGNFPGRFSGRQFSNSRSEMNVSTLELGDSALYLCASRTEAGRESGYTFGSGTRLTVV.

The chain uses TRBV27 and TRBJ2-1; D gene unclear. V was trimmed by 4 bases and J by 2 bases, leaving 9 bases between them. The CDR3 loop spans 14 amino acids. Per the germline V gene, CDR1 is MNHEY and CDR2 is SMNVEV (reference sequence). CDR3 nucleotide sequence: TGTGCCAGCAGTTCGAGGTCCACCTACAATGAGCAGTTCTTC. It codes for CASSSRSTYNEQFF.

The V and J genes are TRBV2 and TRBJ2-5, with 11 bases identical to TRBD2. CDR1 is SNHLY and CDR2 is FYNNEI in the germline V gene. This CDR3 is built from 14 residues. The V gene end was trimmed by 11 bases and the J gene end by 5 bases; junction bases not matched to a gene: 10. The CDR3 spells CAFRTSGSGETQYF. The CDR3 nucleotides are TGTGCCTTTCGGACTAGCGGGTCGGGGGAGACCCAGTACTTC.

This chain joins TRBV9 and TRBJ2-3; no reliable D call. Germline CDR1 is SGDLS and CDR2 is YYNGEE. Trimming shortened V by 2 bases and J by 0 bases, and 16 bases separated the two germline ends. The CDR3 is 17 amino acids. CDR3 loop: CASSVRPSGRSTDTQYF. For the CDR3, the DNA is TGTGCCAGCAGCGTTCGTCCATCAGGCAGAAGCACAGATACGCAGTATTTT.

In DNA form, the CDR3 reads TGCGCCAGCAGCTTGCCCGGGGGGGCTGACACTGAAGCTTTCTTT. This codes for CASSLPGGADTEAFF. The V and J genes are TRBV5-1 and TRBJ1-1, with TRBD1 as a possible D gene (6 bases). V dropped 1 base and J dropped 3 bases, with 13 bases sitting between them. Germline loops: CDR1 SGHRS, CDR2 YFSETQ. The CDR3 has 15 amino acids.

The chain has TRBV5-4 and TRBJ2-1, with no clear D. CDR1 is SGHNT and CDR2 is YYREEE in the germline V gene (reference sequence). V lost 1 base to trimming and J lost 8 bases, with 4 bases between them. This CDR3 region has 11 residues. This CDR3 reads CASSLNYEQFF. As DNA, the CDR3 is TGTGCCAGCAGCTTGAACTATGAGCAGTTCTTC.

This chain connects TRBV7-9 to TRBJ2-5; maybe TRBD2 (6 bases). V gave up 1 base and J gave up 5 bases, with 11 bases separating them. The germline V gene has CDR1 SEHNR and CDR2 FQNEAQ (reference sequence). The CDR3 consists of 14 residues. The CDR3 here is CASSLGGGVETQYF. The CDR3 nucleotides read TGTGCCAGCAGCTTAGGCGGAGGGGTGGAGACCCAGTACTTC.

The gene calls are TRBV6-4 and TRBJ2-1; 11 bases are a match to TRBD1. Trimming cost V 6 bases and J 9 bases; bases outside gene matches: 7. Germline CDR1 reads MRHNA; CDR2 reads SNTAGT. This CDR3 region has 14 residues. CDR3 DNA: TGTGCCAGCAGCGCAGGACAGGGGGCGTCTGAGCAGTTCTTC. This sequence encodes CASSAGQGASEQFF.

The chain couples TRBV2 to TRBJ1-2; possibly TRBD1 for D (6 bases). The CDR3 has 16 residues. CDR1 is SNHLY, CDR2 FYNNEI, per germline. With 3 bases removed from V and 0 bases from J, the gap between germline ends came to 14 bases. CDR3 sequence reads: CASSDRGQAANYGYTF. The CDR3 region has the DNA TGTGCCAGCAGTGATCGGGGACAAGCAGCTAACTATGGCTACACCTTC.